This is a list of T cell receptor beta chains from one sample in a study of T cells in Graves' hyperthyroidism and ophthalmopathy. Using its own MiXCR run on the multiplex PCR reads, TCRdb lists one record per CDR3 protein. The top ten hold about 30% of the sample, which has about 260,000 distinct CDR3 sequences, less than 30% seen once. The sequencing input was blood. The source of these receptors is a man aged 40-49 years with Graves' hyperthyroidism that later progressed to Graves' ophthalmopathy. The CDR3 runs from the conserved cysteine through the conserved F or W.

v_gene: TRBV11-2; j_gene: TRBJ2-4; CDR3aa: CASSLFAPGHIQYF
v_gene: TRBV19; j_gene: TRBJ2-2; CDR3aa: CASSNGQGGTGELFF
v_gene: TRBV29-1; j_gene: TRBJ2-7; CDR3aa: CSVEDPLSYEQYF
v_gene: TRBV6-1; j_gene: TRBJ1-1; CDR3aa: CASSKSRANTEAFF
v_gene: TRBV5-1; j_gene: TRBJ2-2; CDR3aa: CASSTDSTGELFF
v_gene: TRBV12-3/TRBV12-4; j_gene: TRBJ2-7; CDR3aa: CASSRTGPRYF
v_gene: TRBV3-1; j_gene: TRBJ1-1; CDR3aa: CASSQAEGLAFF
v_gene: TRBV20-1; j_gene: TRBJ2-5; CDR3aa: CSAREMWGQETQYF
v_gene: TRBV6-4; j_gene: TRBJ1-1; CDR3aa: CASSQETVVNTEAFF
v_gene: TRBV6-1; j_gene: TRBJ2-5; CDR3aa: CASSRDRGLETQYF
v_gene: TRBV18; j_gene: TRBJ2-7; CDR3aa: CASSAGQQSSYEQYF
v_gene: TRBV29-1; j_gene: TRBJ2-5; CDR3aa: CSVSTSGRETQYF
v_gene: TRBV5-1; j_gene: TRBJ2-7; CDR3aa: CASSLWDLGLAGGNEQYF
v_gene: TRBV6-1; j_gene: TRBJ2-2; CDR3aa: CASRWDTYTGELFF
v_gene: TRBV29-1; j_gene: TRBJ1-5; CDR3aa: CSVSGTNSNQPQHF
v_gene: TRBV29-1; j_gene: TRBJ2-7; CDR3aa: CSVVDKAYEQYF
v_gene: TRBV30; j_gene: TRBJ1-1; CDR3aa: CAWLSTEAFF
v_gene: TRBV10-3; j_gene: TRBJ2-7; CDR3aa: CAISEGFGDEQYF
v_gene: TRBV10-3; j_gene: TRBJ1-2; CDR3aa: CAISESISLDRRYGYTF
v_gene: TRBV18; j_gene: TRBJ1-5; CDR3aa: CASRQSAARNQPQHF
v_gene: TRBV27; j_gene: TRBJ2-2; CDR3aa: CASLRLADTGELFF
v_gene: TRBV20-1; j_gene: TRBJ1-1; CDR3aa: CSATRFMNTEAFF
v_gene: TRBV29-1; j_gene: TRBJ1-1; CDR3aa: CSANGGAEAFF
v_gene: TRBV27; j_gene: TRBJ2-7; CDR3aa: CASAGLAGTNYEQYF
v_gene: TRBV6-1; j_gene: TRBJ1-6; CDR3aa: CASSEGTDGSPLHF
v_gene: TRBV3-1; j_gene: TRBJ2-5; CDR3aa: CASSQDRYQETQYF
v_gene: TRBV6-5; j_gene: TRBJ1-5; CDR3aa: CASSYLDREWGNQPQHF
v_gene: TRBV3-1; j_gene: TRBJ2-5; CDR3aa: CASSQGRTAVKMETQYF
v_gene: TRBV5-1; j_gene: TRBJ1-2; CDR3aa: CASSSPSQGGYGYTF
v_gene: TRBV18; j_gene: TRBJ2-7; CDR3aa: CASSPPGWSSYEQYF
v_gene: TRBV12-3/TRBV12-4; j_gene: TRBJ2-3; CDR3aa: CASSLTPRRGDTQYF
v_gene: TRBV11-1; j_gene: TRBJ2-3; CDR3aa: CASSLAYSGRTDTQYF
v_gene: TRBV25-1; j_gene: TRBJ2-5; CDR3aa: CASSEMWGGETQYF
v_gene: TRBV20-1; j_gene: TRBJ1-5; CDR3aa: CSARGTGIVLQPQHF
v_gene: TRBV7-3; j_gene: TRBJ1-2; CDR3aa: CASSLGNGFDYGYTF
v_gene: TRBV19; j_gene: TRBJ2-7; CDR3aa: CASSRGREFEQYF
v_gene: TRBV6-5; j_gene: TRBJ1-5; CDR3aa: CASNLDRYSNQPQHF
v_gene: TRBV5-1; j_gene: TRBJ1-1; CDR3aa: CASSGGIGEAFF
v_gene: TRBV5-1; j_gene: TRBJ2-2; CDR3aa: CASSLVRTGEGELFF
v_gene: TRBV5-1; j_gene: TRBJ1-1; CDR3aa: CASSPTQAGTEAFF
v_gene: TRBV3-1; j_gene: TRBJ2-5; CDR3aa: CASSQGTTSGYRGTQYF
v_gene: TRBV20-1; j_gene: TRBJ2-1; CDR3aa: CSAQDSAVYNEQFF
v_gene: TRBV10-3; j_gene: TRBJ1-2; CDR3aa: CANRKQETYGYTF
v_gene: TRBV28; j_gene: TRBJ1-1; CDR3aa: CASSPIRRGATEAFF
v_gene: TRBV28; j_gene: TRBJ1-5; CDR3aa: CATMTRGRGVNQPQHF
v_gene: TRBV5-1; j_gene: TRBJ1-1; CDR3aa: CASSIGDNREAFF
v_gene: TRBV6-5; j_gene: TRBJ2-3; CDR3aa: CASSYVWASGLDTQYF
v_gene: TRBV4-1; j_gene: TRBJ2-7; CDR3aa: CASSQEGTSGAYEQYF
v_gene: TRBV28; j_gene: TRBJ2-7; CDR3aa: CASSSIGTSSSYEQYF
v_gene: TRBV7-3; j_gene: TRBJ1-2; CDR3aa: CASSPDPTYGYTF
v_gene: TRBV18; j_gene: TRBJ2-7; CDR3aa: CASSPTDYEQYF
v_gene: TRBV19; j_gene: TRBJ2-7; CDR3aa: CASSIARAYEQYF
v_gene: TRBV12-3/TRBV12-4; j_gene: TRBJ2-5; CDR3aa: CASSNSGKETQYF
v_gene: TRBV11-3; j_gene: TRBJ1-1; CDR3aa: CASSLDRGQANTEAFF
v_gene: TRBV20-1; j_gene: TRBJ2-5; CDR3aa: CSARLAEQETQYF